These T cell receptor beta chains were read from a single sample in a study of tumor-infiltrating lymphocytes in primary liver carcinoma. TCRdb re-analysed the multiplex PCR reads in MiXCR, keeping a single row per CDR3 protein. The sample consists of around 60,000 distinct CDR3 sequences, over 60% of them appearing once. The specimen was liver tumor tissue from sampling region 4. These receptors all come from a man aged 40-50 years with primary liver carcinoma and hepatitis B virus infection. Each CDR3 is given with its conserved first and last residue.

TRBJ2-3	13	TRBV11-2	CASSPLADDTRYF
TRBJ2-7	14	TRBV11-2	CASSFTLTGNEQYF
TRBJ2-2	15	TRBV11-2	CASNYGGGNVGELFF
TRBJ1-1	14	TRBV6-2/TRBV6-3	CASSYSIRATEAFF
TRBJ2-7	15	TRBV12-3/TRBV12-4	CTSTSIGGPTYEQYF
TRBJ2-5	15	TRBV6-1	CTSRVPGLGKGIQYF
TRBJ2-1	13	TRBV10-3	CAISERDNGEQFF
TRBJ1-6	14	TRBV28	CASQSGAGDSPLHF
TRBJ2-7	15	TRBV11-2	CASSLVEDHEYEQYF
TRBJ1-4	15	TRBV7-9	CVSSIRQASNEKLFF
TRBJ1-5	14	TRBV11-2	CASSTGRFPEPQHF
TRBJ1-1	16	TRBV4-1	CASSQDDRGRYTEAFF
TRBJ1-1	14	TRBV5-4	CASRPQGMNTEAFF
TRBJ2-7	14	TRBV5-1	CASSFQGKSYEQYF
TRBJ2-2	14	TRBV24-1	CATSDLGDTGELFF
TRBJ2-3	14	TRBV12-3/TRBV12-4	CTSSLSACRDTQYF
TRBJ2-2	14	TRBV10-3	CAAEEGANTGELFF
TRBJ2-7	11	TRBV12-3/TRBV12-4	CVSSLEHEQYF
TRBJ2-7	15	TRBV7-2	CASSLGTSGSYEQYF
TRBJ2-1	14	TRBV12-3/TRBV12-4	CASNFLGTLNELFF
TRBJ1-6	15	TRBV6-6	CASSRGTGKNSPLHF
TRBJ2-1	11	TRBV29-1	CSVGSRDQQFF
TRBJ2-3	12	TRBV6-1	CASSESTYTQYF
TRBJ1-5	17	TRBV28	CASSLHHFSSANQPQHF
TRBJ2-7	14	TRBV11-2	CACSSRTGGYEQYF
TRBJ2-7	16	TRBV4-1	CAGSQSLAEPLYEQYF
TRBJ2-6	21	TRBV12-3/TRBV12-4	CASIRTRLVPGRASGANVLTF
TRBJ2-5	13	TRBV11-2	CASSIVLEETQWF
TRBJ2-7	14	TRBV4-2	CDSSLTGTSYEQYF
TRBJ2-6	16	TRBV28	CASSLPGTGGANVLTF
TRBJ2-1	15	TRBV25-1	CASSPKRVTYNEQFF